The TCR beta chain described here comes from a study of shared clonotypes between healthy human individuals. On the study more broadly: The composition of the donors was a couple of women and a few men aged 18 to 49.

TCRdb's copy holds only in-frame clones and misses some; the assay was immunoSEQ multiplex PCR. The repertoire has roughly 500,000 clones, about 96% of them found once; the top ten carry about 0.06%. Germline V gene sequence: CDR1 SGHTA, CDR2 FQGTGA. The CDR3 covers 17 residues. The V and J ends lost 2 bases and 5 bases, in that order; junction bases with no gene match: 12. The J gene is TRBJ2-7, the V gene TRBV7-3; 10 bases agree with TRBD2. The material sequenced was naive CD4+ T cells sorted from blood. Described subset: CD45RA+ positively selected. The sequence was collected from a woman in her 30s in good health. In nucleotides, the CDR3 is TGTGCCAGCAGCTTAGTTTTCTCGAGCGGGAGGGTTAACGAGCAGTACTTC. It yields the protein CASSLVFSSGRVNEQYF.